These T cell receptor beta chains were read from a single sample in a study of CD8+ T cells in alopecia areata. Here immunoSEQ multiplex PCR was the method, and the copy in TCRdb shows in-frame clones only, minus some. The data show some 51,000 clones, 96% seen once. The input for sequencing was CD8+ T cells sorted from blood, taken at week 0. Every receptor here comes from a human donor with alopecia areata. Both conserved end residues are part of each CDR3. D genes are given only for firm matches. Size tells how often a clone was seen (once, few, many) or the class of an expanded clone, and some rows leave it out.

V gene	J gene	clone size	D gene	CDR3 protein	CDR3 DNA
TRBV5-5	TRBJ2-7	.	.	CASSSEGSEQYF	TGTGCCAGCAGCTCCGAGGGATCCGAGCAGTACTTC
TRBV7-8	TRBJ2-5	few	.	CASSSTRRPRHHF	TGTGCCAGCAGCTCGACGCGTCGTCCACGCCACCACTTC
TRBV9	TRBJ2-1	once	.	CASSVVQANYNEQFF	TGTGCCAGCAGCGTAGTTCAGGCCAACTACAATGAGCAGTTCTTC
TRBV11-2	TRBJ1-2	once	.	CASSLISNYGYTF	TGTGCCAGCAGCTTGATCTCTAACTATGGCTACACCTTC
TRBV4-3	TRBJ1-1	.	.	CASSQYRANTEAFF	TGCGCCAGCAGCCAGTACAGGGCAAACACTGAAGCTTTCTTT
TRBV21-1	TRBJ1-1	.	.	CASSKAMGTEAFF	TGTGCCAGCAGCAAAGCGATGGGGACTGAAGCTTTCTTT
TRBV29-1	TRBJ2-7	.	TRBD1	CSVEDQGEYEQYF	TGCAGCGTTGAAGACCAGGGGGAATACGAGCAGTACTTC
TRBV4-2	TRBJ2-7	.	.	CASSPSSSYEQYF	TGTGCCAGCAGCCCTTCTAGTTCTTACGAGCAGTACTTC
TRBV19	TRBJ2-6	.	TRBD1	CASSPTGTSGANVLTF	TGTGCCAGTAGTCCGACAGGGACCTCTGGGGCCAACGTCCTGACTTTC
TRBV7-9	TRBJ1-1	.	.	CASSDIGTEAFF	TGTGCCAGCAGCGATATCGGCACTGAAGCTTTCTTT
TRBV7-8	TRBJ2-6	once	.	CASSLGRARGANVLTF	TGTGCCAGCAGCTTAGGGAGGGCCAGGGGGGCCAACGTCCTGACTTTC
TRBV4-1	TRBJ1-2	.	.	CASSQDRLVGIYGYTF	TGCGCCAGCAGCCAAGATCGTCTGGTTGGGATTTATGGCTACACCTTC
TRBV7-9	TRBJ2-5	.	.	CASSLVRLEVETQYF	TGTGCCAGCAGCTTAGTTCGTCTGGAGGTAGAGACCCAGTACTTC
TRBV7-9	TRBJ1-1	.	.	CASSLQGAEAFF	TGTGCCAGCAGCTTACAGGGCGCTGAAGCTTTCTTT
TRBV6-5	TRBJ2-7	.	.	CASSSRTWSSYEQYF	TGTGCCAGCAGTTCCCGGACGTGGAGCTCCTACGAGCAGTACTTC
TRBV5-4	TRBJ2-5	.	TRBD2	CASSLTSGQETQYF	TGTGCCAGCAGCTTGACTAGCGGTCAAGAGACCCAGTACTTC